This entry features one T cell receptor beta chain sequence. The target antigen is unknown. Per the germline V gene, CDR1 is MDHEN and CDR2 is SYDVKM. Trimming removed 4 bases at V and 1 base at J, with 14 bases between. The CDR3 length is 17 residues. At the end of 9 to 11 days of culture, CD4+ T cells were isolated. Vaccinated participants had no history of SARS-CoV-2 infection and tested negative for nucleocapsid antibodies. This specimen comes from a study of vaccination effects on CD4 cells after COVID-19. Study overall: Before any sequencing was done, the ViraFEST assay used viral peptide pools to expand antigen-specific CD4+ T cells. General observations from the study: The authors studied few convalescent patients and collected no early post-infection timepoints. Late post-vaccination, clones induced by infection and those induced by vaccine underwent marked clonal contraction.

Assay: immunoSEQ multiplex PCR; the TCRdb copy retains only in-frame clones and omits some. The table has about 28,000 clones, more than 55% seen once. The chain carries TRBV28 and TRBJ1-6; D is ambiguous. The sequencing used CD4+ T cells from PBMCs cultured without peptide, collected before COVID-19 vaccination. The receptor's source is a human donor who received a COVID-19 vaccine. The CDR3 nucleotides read TGTGCCAGCAGTTCGTACTTGGGGAAATCCTATAATTCACCCCTCCACTTT. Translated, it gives CASSSYLGKSYNSPLHF.